This T cell receptor beta chain was found in a study of blood T cell repertoires in COVID-19. In the study overall: Sources were T cells, B-cell-depleted T cells, or PBMCs; the material itself was cDNA or gDNA.

A word on this clone: The junction departs from the called germline gene at one end, perhaps through a read error.

The study drew participants aged about 18 to 95 years from 20 to 30 US areas. Participant reports of clinical history set cohort assignment. Libraries were prepared by immunoSEQ multiplex PCR; TCRdb keeps only in-frame clonotypes and omits some of them. The profile shows some 360,000 clones, about 88% of them singletons. The CDR3 length is 15 residues. Per the germline V gene, CDR1 is SGHRS and CDR2 is YFSETQ. This clonotype was obtained from a woman in her 30s who had been exposed to COVID-19. Sequenced sample: PBMCs or T cells enriched from blood (not recorded which). This chain links TRBV5-1 with TRBJ2-7; possibly TRBD2 for D (5 bases). CDR3 residues: CASSLVVGSSYKQYF. CDR3 DNA sequence: TGCGCCAGCAGCTTGGTTGTGGGGAGCTCCTACAAGCAGTACTTC.